This passage covers 5 T cell receptor beta chains from one sample sequenced in a study of T cells after yellow fever vaccination. TCRdb called the 5' RACE reads again in MiXCR, with one record for every CDR3 protein. There are about 300,000 distinct CDR3 sequences in the sample; under 9% occur only once, and about 3.7% lies in the top ten. Sequenced material: CD4+ T cells sorted from PBMCs, taken 5 days after the yellow fever booster vaccination. These receptors all stem from a man younger than 35 who received the YFV17D yellow fever vaccine.

The V gene is TRBV7-2, the J gene TRBJ2-7; 9 bases are shared with TRBD1. Germline V gene data show CDR1 as SGHTA and CDR2 as FQGNSA. The CDR3 totals 15 residues. V lost 2 bases to trimming and J lost 2 bases; unmatched junction nucleotides: 4. In DNA form, the CDR3 reads TGTGCCAGCAGCTTATACGGGACAGGGACCTACGAGCAGTACGTC. Translated: CASSLYGTGTYEQYV.

This clonotype was seen more than once but under ten times. This sequence joins TRBV10-3 and TRBJ1-5, with D unclear. The CDR3 runs 15 residues. V lost 10 bases, J lost 0 bases, and 16 bases lay in between. CDR1 is ENHRY and CDR2 is SYGVKD in the germline V gene. CDR3 bases: TGTGCCACCCTAGCAGACACGTATAGCAATCAGCCCCAGCATTTT. Its protein is CATLADTYSNQPQHF.

This clonotype was counted only a few times. The chain employs TRBV7-6 and TRBJ2-7; tentatively, D is TRBD1 or TRBD2 (5 bases each). CDR1 and CDR2 (germline): SGHVS, FNYEAQ. The CDR3 spans 19 residues. Trimming took 4 bases from V and 1 from J, leaving 26 bases between them. The CDR3 is CASSSGLVRHTSNSYEQYF. DNA for the CDR3: TGTGCCAGCAGCTCGGGGCTTGTGAGACACACTTCAAATTCCTACGAGCAGTACTTC.

This clonotype was counted at least ten times. The V and J genes are TRBV15 and TRBJ1-1, with D possibly TRBD1 on 5 matching bases. Germline-derived CDR1 and CDR2 are LNHNV and YYDKDF (reference sequence). The CDR3 contains 12 residues. V lost 0 bases and J 11 bases, leaving 10 bases between the germline ends. Written as DNA, the CDR3 is TGTGCCACCAGCAGAGATCTGCGGGGGGCTTTCTTT. Its translation: CATSRDLRGAFF. Using reference TRBV15 and TRBJ1-1 for the parts outside the CDR3, the full variable domain is DAMVIQNPRYQVTQFGKPVTLSCSQTLNHNVMYWYQQKSSQAPKLLFHYYDKDFNNEADTPDNFQSRRPNTSFCFLDIRSPGLGDTAMYLCATSRDLRGAFFGQGTRLTVV.

Written as DNA, the CDR3 is TGTGCCAGCAGCTTAGGAGGGACAGCCTTGAACACTGAAGCTTTCTTT. Its translation: CASSLGGTALNTEAFF. The genes are TRBV7-2 and TRBJ1-1; 7 bases map to TRBD1. V lost 1 base, J lost 0 bases, and 5 bases stayed unmatched. From germline, CDR1 is SGHTA and CDR2 FQGNSA. The CDR3 has 16 amino acids.